This entry describes one T cell receptor delta chain. Germline and junction disagree at one end, which may indicate a read error. Other DNA sequences in the sample encode the same CDR3. This sample was included in a study of gamma-delta chains in newborns, infants, children. Study as a whole: Microbial exposure reportedly drives polyclonal innate γδ T cell expansion after birth.

TCRdb reanalysed the reads with CATT. The sample has around 6,000 delta-chain clones, less than 2.5% seen once; the top ten hold 10% to 15%. CDR3 length: 19 residues. Germline CDR1 is GEAIGNYY and CDR2 is EKD. The sequence came from a child who was a newborn, infant or young child, either healthy, febrile or measles-vaccinated (not recorded which). V and J are TRDV2 and TRDJ3; 8 bases align to TRDD3. The sequenced sample consisted of blood. DNA for the CDR3: TGTGCCCGTGACCCCTTACTGGGGGGTGACTCCTGGGACACCCGACAGATGTTCTTC. Amino acid sequence: CARDPLLGGDSWDTRQMFF.